Given below is one TCR beta chain in context. The record originates from a study of blood T cell repertoires in COVID-19. Looking at the study overall: COVID-19 samples collected from the United States, Italy and Spain covered acute and convalescent phases. In each case, the material was cDNA or gDNA derived from T cells, B-cell-depleted T cells, or PBMCs.

J was trimmed by 6 bases and V by 2 bases; bases with no gene match: 7. Per the germline V gene, CDR1 is SGHTA and CDR2 is FQGNSA. This CDR3 has 15 amino acids. Authors' analysis steps: Reference gene primer amplification gave nucleated cell count estimates. The assay was immunoSEQ multiplex PCR, and TCRdb's table has in-frame clones only and misses some. V and J calls and clone size are copied from that table; D and trimming were computed from the DNA. The repertoire holds 100,000 to 150,000 clones, 79% seen once, with under 45% in the top ten. The chain carries TRBV7-2 and TRBJ1-2; 9 nucleotides agree with TRBD1. Sample: peripheral blood. The clonotype was recovered from a man aged 35 to 55 with active or convalescent COVID-19. The chain's CDR3 is CASSLLARQGDGYTF. The CDR3 bases are TGTGCCAGCAGCTTACTAGCCCGACAGGGGGATGGCTACACCTTC.